This is a list of T cell receptor beta chains from one sample in a study of T cells in Graves' hyperthyroidism and ophthalmopathy. TCRdb independently ran MiXCR on the multiplex PCR reads; one entry per CDR3 protein. The sample lists fewer than 800,000 distinct CDR3 sequences, about a sixth occurring once. The material sequenced was blood. The receptors shown here come from a man aged 18 to 29 with Graves' hyperthyroidism. The CDR3 runs from the conserved cysteine through the conserved F or W.

J gene,V gene,CDR3 protein
TRBJ2-7,TRBV5-1,CASSLGEGLYEQYF
TRBJ2-5,TRBV5-1,CASSLGSSYPSQYF
TRBJ1-6,TRBV11-3,CASSLDGTGNYNSPLHF
TRBJ1-5,TRBV12-3/TRBV12-4,CASSLPGGDSNQPQHF
TRBJ2-1,TRBV27,CASSALDRNNEQFF
TRBJ2-3,TRBV19,CASSTGYASTDTQYF
TRBJ2-7,TRBV10-3,CAISYSSDRGPSYEQYF
TRBJ2-7,TRBV6-6,CASSYSGGLYEQYF
TRBJ1-4,TRBV11-2,CASSLAPAEDLFF
TRBJ2-1,TRBV20-1,CSARDGTTYNEQFF
TRBJ2-7,TRBV28,CAIGRGDYEQYF
TRBJ2-7,TRBV6-1,CASSEKPGPIYEQYF
TRBJ2-3,TRBV29-1,CSVEPSHDTQYF
TRBJ2-2,TRBV29-1,CSVSRNTGELFF
TRBJ2-3,TRBV28,CASSVTSGGTDTQYF
TRBJ2-2,TRBV12-3/TRBV12-4,CASQTENTGELFF
TRBJ1-2,TRBV6-5,CASSYRGLRNYGYTF
TRBJ2-3,TRBV27,CASSLSTPTDTQYF
TRBJ1-5,TRBV9,CASSTQGGRNQPQHF
TRBJ2-1,TRBV6-5,CASSTLAVSSYNEQFF
TRBJ2-7,TRBV3-1,CASSQAVRDPPLGDGQYF
TRBJ2-7,TRBV5-1,CASSANLGYEQYF
TRBJ2-3,TRBV7-8,CASSSPGNTQYF
TRBJ2-3,TRBV7-2,CASSVLADTQYF
TRBJ2-7,TRBV15,CATSRARGNYEQYF
TRBJ2-5,TRBV11-3,CASSPRGAAGQETQYF
TRBJ2-2,TRBV7-2,CASSLLLRAGGNTGELFF
TRBJ2-4,TRBV28,CASSSDEDVTDIQYF
TRBJ2-3,TRBV11-2,CASSPVAGGGRTQYF
TRBJ2-7,TRBV2,CASRTGTGVSYEQYF
TRBJ2-7,TRBV7-6,CASSLAGSSSYEQYF
TRBJ2-5,TRBV24-1,CATSDNRQGREETQYF
TRBJ1-2,TRBV12-3/TRBV12-4,CASSLVDPGVDGYTF
TRBJ1-2,TRBV4-3,CASSQETGNYGYTF
TRBJ2-4,TRBV6-2/TRBV6-3,CASRPTGAKNIQYF
TRBJ2-5,TRBV20-1,CSAGRSGRRETQYF
TRBJ2-5,TRBV27,CASRLTGGRETQYF
TRBJ2-3,TRBV28,CASSTGTLTSTDTQYF
TRBJ1-4,TRBV6-1,CASTGGLEKLFF
TRBJ2-7,TRBV29-1,CSVRQGVDEQYF
TRBJ1-3,TRBV18,CASSPRQESSGNTIYF
TRBJ1-1,TRBV30,CACDPTGANTEAFF
TRBJ2-7,TRBV28,CASSLPGSSYEQYF
TRBJ1-4,TRBV28,CASSAPGQDDEKLFF
TRBJ2-7,TRBV28,CASSFVPSSYEQYF
TRBJ1-6,TRBV20-1,CSATRQGQPPLHF
TRBJ1-5,TRBV28,CASSPGRLGNQPQHF
TRBJ1-2,TRBV29-1,CSVDEGVGYTF
TRBJ2-2,TRBV27,CASSLGLAARPGELFF
TRBJ2-3,TRBV6-1,CAGQSGNTDTQYF
TRBJ2-5,TRBV7-9,CASSLDTGTQYF
TRBJ2-3,TRBV29-1,CSVVPQGGTTDTQYF